Sequencing of this TCR beta chain was carried out in a study of T cell responses to AZD1222 COVID-19 vaccine. Broader study findings: The study found Spike-specific TCR breadth and depth rose after two AZD1222 doses. The repertoires were collected only after the peak T cell response.

CDR3 length: 14 residues. Germline V gene sequence: CDR1 MNHEY, CDR2 SMNVEV (reference sequence). Trimming stripped 6 bases from V and 11 bases from J, with 22 bases between. With regard to this clone: Its antigen is not known.

This table comes from immunoSEQ multiplex PCR, and its TCRdb copy is limited to in-frame clones, with some not included. The table shows 95,000 to 110,000 clones, with 92% occurring only once. This sample comprised peripheral blood, obtained 28 days after the second AZD1222 dose. The receptor was derived from an adult who received the AZD1222 COVID-19 vaccine. The J gene is TRBJ1-1, the V gene TRBV27; D may be TRBD1 (5 bases). The CDR3 DNA is TGTGCCAGCAGCCTGGAACCACGTCGAGGGACGGCTTTCTTT. As protein: CASSLEPRRGTAFF.